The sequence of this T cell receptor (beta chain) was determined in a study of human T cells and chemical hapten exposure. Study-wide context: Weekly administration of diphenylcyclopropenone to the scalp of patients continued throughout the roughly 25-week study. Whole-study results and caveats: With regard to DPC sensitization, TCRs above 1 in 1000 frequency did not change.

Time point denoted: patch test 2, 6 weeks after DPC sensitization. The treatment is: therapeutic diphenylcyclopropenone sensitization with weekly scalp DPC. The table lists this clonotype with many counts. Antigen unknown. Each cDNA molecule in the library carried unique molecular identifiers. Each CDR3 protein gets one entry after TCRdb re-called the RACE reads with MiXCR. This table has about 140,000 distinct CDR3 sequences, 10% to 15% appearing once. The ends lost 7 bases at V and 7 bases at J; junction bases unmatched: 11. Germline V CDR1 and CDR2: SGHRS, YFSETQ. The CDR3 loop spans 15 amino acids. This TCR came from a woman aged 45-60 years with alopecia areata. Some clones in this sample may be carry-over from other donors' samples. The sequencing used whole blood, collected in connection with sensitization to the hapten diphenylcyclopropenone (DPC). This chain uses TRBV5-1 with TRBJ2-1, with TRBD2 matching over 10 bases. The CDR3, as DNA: TGCGCCAGCGGCGTAGCTAGCGGGAGCTGGAATGAGCAGTTCTTC. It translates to CASGVASGSWNEQFF. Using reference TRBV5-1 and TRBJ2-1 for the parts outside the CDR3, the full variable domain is KAGVTQTPRYLIKTRGQQVTLSCSPISGHRSVSWYQQTPGQGLQFLFEYFSETQRNKGNFPGRFSGRQFSNSRSEMNVSTLELGDSALYLCASGVASGSWNEQFFGPGTRLTVL.